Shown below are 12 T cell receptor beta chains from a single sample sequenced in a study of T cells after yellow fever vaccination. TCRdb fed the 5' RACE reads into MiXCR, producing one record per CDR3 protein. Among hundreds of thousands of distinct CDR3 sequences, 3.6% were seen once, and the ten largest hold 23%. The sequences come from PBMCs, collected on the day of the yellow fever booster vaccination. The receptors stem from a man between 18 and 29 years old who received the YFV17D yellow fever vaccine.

CDR3 DNA sequence: TGCGCCAGCAGCTTGGCCCCCCTCGGGGGCAATCAGCCCCAGCATTTT. This sequence encodes CASSLAPLGGNQPQHF. The rearrangement uses TRBV5-1 and TRBJ1-5; no clear D. CDR3 size: 16 residues. Germline loops: CDR1 SGHRS, CDR2 YFSETQ. Trimming left V 0 bases short and J 2 bases short, with 12 bases between.

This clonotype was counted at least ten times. CDR3 loop: CASSFYMNTEAFF. CDR3 nucleotide sequence: TGTGCCAGCAGTTTCTACATGAACACTGAAGCTTTCTTT. This sequence joins TRBV12-3 or TRBV12-4 and TRBJ1-1; D remains unclear. This CDR3 is built from 13 residues. V lost 3 bases, J lost 0 bases, and 5 bases lay in between.

Here the CDR3 reads CASSFRPDRVSYSGNEQFF. The CDR3 region has the DNA TGCGCCAGCAGCTTCCGCCCGGACAGGGTCTCCTACTCGGGGAATGAGCAGTTCTTC. V and J are TRBV5-1 and TRBJ2-1, with 8 bases matching TRBD1. Germline V gene sequence: CDR1 SGHRS, CDR2 YFSETQ. V lost 2 bases, J lost 7 bases, and 20 bases stayed unmatched. This CDR3 has 19 amino acids. Full variable domain (rest looked up from reference TRBV5-1 and TRBJ2-1): KAGVTQTPRYLIKTRGQQVTLSCSPISGHRSVSWYQQTPGQGLQFLFEYFSETQRNKGNFPGRFSGRQFSNSRSEMNVSTLELGDSALYLCASSFRPDRVSYSGNEQFFGPGTRLTVL.

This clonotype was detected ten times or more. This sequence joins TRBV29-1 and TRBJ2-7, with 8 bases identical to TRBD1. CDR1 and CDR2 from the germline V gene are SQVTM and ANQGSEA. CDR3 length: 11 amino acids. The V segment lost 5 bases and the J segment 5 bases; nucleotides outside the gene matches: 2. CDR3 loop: CSVTQGDEQYV. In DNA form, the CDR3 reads TGCAGCGTTACACAGGGGGACGAGCAGTACGTC.

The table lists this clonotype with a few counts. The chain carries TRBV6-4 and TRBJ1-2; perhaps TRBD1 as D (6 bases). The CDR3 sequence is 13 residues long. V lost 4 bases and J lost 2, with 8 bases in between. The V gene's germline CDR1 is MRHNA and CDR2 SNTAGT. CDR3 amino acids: CASSATGNYGYTF. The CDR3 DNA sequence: TGTGCCAGCAGTGCGACAGGCAACTATGGCTACACCTTC.

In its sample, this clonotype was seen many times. The CDR3: CSARGPNPDTQYF. CDR3 bases: TGCAGTGCTAGAGGGCCTAACCCAGATACGCAGTATTTT. The chain combines TRBV20-1 with TRBJ2-3; D is undetermined. The CDR3 runs to 13 residues. V was trimmed by 1 base and J by 4 bases, leaving 9 bases between them. CDR1 DFQATT and CDR2 SNEGSKA come from the germline V gene (reference sequence).

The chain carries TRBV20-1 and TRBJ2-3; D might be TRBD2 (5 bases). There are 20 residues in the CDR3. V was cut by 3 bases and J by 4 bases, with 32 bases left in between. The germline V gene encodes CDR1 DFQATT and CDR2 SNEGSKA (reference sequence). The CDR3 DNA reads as TGCAGTGCTAGTCCCAGATCCGGGAATCAAAGAGAGGGTCCCCCAGATACGCAGTATTTT. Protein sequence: CSASPRSGNQREGPPDTQYF.

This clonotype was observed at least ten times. CDR3 DNA sequence: TGTGCCAGCAGAGCGGGGGGGCGACTCCACAATGAGCAGTTCTTC. It codes for CASRAGGRLHNEQFF. V gene TRBV19 combines with J gene TRBJ2-1; 10 bases fit TRBD2. With V trimmed by 9 bases and J by 5 bases, 10 bases remained unmatched. Germline V gives CDR1 LNHDA, CDR2 SQIVND (reference sequence). CDR3 length: 15 residues. The full variable domain, its missing parts supplied by reference TRBV19 and TRBJ2-1, is DGGITQSPKYLFRKEGQNVTLSCEQNLNHDAMYWYRQDPGQGLRLIYYSQIVNDFQKGDIAEGYSVSREKKESFPLTVTSAQKNPTAFYLCASRAGGRLHNEQFFGPGTRLTVL.

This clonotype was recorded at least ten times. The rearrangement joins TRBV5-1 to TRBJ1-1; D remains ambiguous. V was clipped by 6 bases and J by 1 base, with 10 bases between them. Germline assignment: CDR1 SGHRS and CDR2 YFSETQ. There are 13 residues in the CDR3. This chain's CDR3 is CASTTLENTEAFF. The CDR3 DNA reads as TGCGCCAGCACGACCTTAGAGAACACTGAAGCTTTCTTT.

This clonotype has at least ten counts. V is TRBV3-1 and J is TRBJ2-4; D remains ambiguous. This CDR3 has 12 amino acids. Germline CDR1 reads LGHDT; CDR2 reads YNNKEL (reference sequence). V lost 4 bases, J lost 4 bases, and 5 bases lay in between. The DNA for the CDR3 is TGTGCCAGCAGCCTAATGAAAAACATTCAGTACTTC. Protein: CASSLMKNIQYF. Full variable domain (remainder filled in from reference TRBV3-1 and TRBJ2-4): DTAVSQTPKYLVTQMGNDKSIKCEQNLGHDTMYWYKQDSKKFLKIMFSYNNKELIINETVPNRFSPKSPDKAHLNLHINSLELGDSAVYFCASSLMKNIQYFGAGTRLSVL.

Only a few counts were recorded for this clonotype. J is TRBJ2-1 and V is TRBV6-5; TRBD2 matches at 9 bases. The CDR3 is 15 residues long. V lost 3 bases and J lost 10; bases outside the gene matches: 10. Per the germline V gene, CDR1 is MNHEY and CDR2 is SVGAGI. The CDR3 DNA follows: TGTGCCAGCAGTTATGCGGCGGGGGGGCCTGGGGAGCAGTTCTTC. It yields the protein CASSYAAGGPGEQFF.

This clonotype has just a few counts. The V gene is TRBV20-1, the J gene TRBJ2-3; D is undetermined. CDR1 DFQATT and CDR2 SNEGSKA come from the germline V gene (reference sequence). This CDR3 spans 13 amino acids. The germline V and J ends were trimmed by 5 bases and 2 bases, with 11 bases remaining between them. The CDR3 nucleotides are TGCAGTGCTCTAGGTGGCAACACAGATACGCAGTATTTT. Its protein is CSALGGNTDTQYF.